Listed below are T cell receptor beta chains from one sample, sequenced in a study of T cells in Graves' hyperthyroidism and ophthalmopathy. From the multiplex PCR reads, TCRdb called clonotypes with MiXCR, one entry per CDR3 protein. The profile shows around 620,000 distinct CDR3 sequences, more than 13% of them singletons. Sequencing was done on a sample of blood. The source is a woman younger than 30 with Graves' ophthalmopathy. Both conserved end residues are part of each CDR3. A D gene is named only where the DNA matches it firmly. The size of a clone is reported for some rows only, either as once, few or many, or as a class for expanded clones.

many,TRBJ2-1,TRBV19,TRBD2,TGTGCCAGTAGTAAGGGACTAGCGGGATATAGTGAGCAGTTCTTC,CASSKGLAGYSEQFF
many,TRBJ2-2,TRBV7-9,-,TGTGCCAGCCAGTCGGGGTCCGGGGAGCTGTTTTTT,CASQSGSGELFF
many,TRBJ2-3,TRBV7-9,TRBD2,TGTGCCAGCAGCCCCGGGACTAGCGTTCACAATCAGTATTTT,CASSPGTSVHNQYF
many,TRBJ2-7,TRBV2,-,TGTGCCGGCCTCGAAACCGGGACCCCGGGCGAGCAGTACTTC,CAGLETGTPGEQYF
many,TRBJ2-5,TRBV2,TRBD2,TGTGCCAGCACGCCGGGACTATCTCAAGAGACCCAGTACTTC,CASTPGLSQETQYF
many,TRBJ2-3,TRBV4-2,TRBD1,TGTGCCAGCAGCCTCGGACAGGGGGTATCAGATACGCAGTATTTT,CASSLGQGVSDTQYF
-,TRBJ2-7,TRBV9,TRBD2,TGTGCCAGCAGCGTCCTAGCGGGCACCTACGAGCAGTACTTC,CASSVLAGTYEQYF
many,TRBJ2-7,TRBV11-3,-,TGTGCCAGCAGCTTTTCGGACAGTGGGCGGCAGTACTTC,CASSFSDSGRQYF
-,TRBJ2-7,TRBV29-1,-,TGCAGCGTCCAGGGGACCTTGTACGAGCAGTACTTC,CSVQGTLYEQYF
many,TRBJ2-3,TRBV5-6,-,TGTGCCAGCAGCTTGTGGCCAGATACGCAGTATTTT,CASSLWPDTQYF
many,TRBJ1-5,TRBV18,-,TGTGCCAGCTCACCCCAGATCGATAGCAATCAGCCCCAGCATTTT,CASSPQIDSNQPQHF
-,TRBJ1-3,TRBV9,-,TGTGCCAGCAGCCCCTACCTGAAAGGAAACACCATATATTTT,CASSPYLKGNTIYF
many,TRBJ2-7,TRBV11-1,-,TGTGCCAGCAGCTTCGCCGGAACCCTCTACGAGCAGTACTTC,CASSFAGTLYEQYF
-,TRBJ1-5,TRBV6-1,-,TGTGCCAGCAGTGAATTTTGGGGGGAGGCCAATCAGCCCCAGCATTTT,CASSEFWGEANQPQHF
many,TRBJ1-1,TRBV30,TRBD1,TGTGCCTCGGTTACGTACAGGGGCGGAACTGAAGCTTTCTTT,CASVTYRGGTEAFF
-,TRBJ2-2,TRBV19,TRBD2,TGTGCCAGTAGTATAGTAGCGGGAGTGGCCGGGGAGCTGTTTTTT,CASSIVAGVAGELFF